This T cell receptor beta chain appears in the sequencing data of a study of PD-L1 blockade in urothelial cancer. Study summary: Blood analysis took place 3 weeks (second dose) and 6 weeks after treatment start. Study-wide points: Tumor-associated clones in blood expanded more at 3 weeks in durable-benefit patients.

Time point here: pretreatment peripheral blood. A word on this clone: Its antigen is not known.

Every PCR got spiked synthetic TCR analog templates. The repertoire was sequenced with immunoSEQ multiplex PCR; TCRdb's copy has only in-frame clones and lacks some. The repertoire holds approximately 55,000 clones, with roughly 86% as singletons. The sequenced sample was PBMCs, obtained around atezolizumab (anti-PD-L1) treatment. This sequence originates from a man between 60 and 75 years old with urothelial cancer.

CDR3 protein: CASSLAGIDTQYF. CDR3 DNA sequence: TGCGCCAGCAGCTTAGCGGGGATAGATACGCAGTATTTT. This chain links TRBV10-2 with TRBJ2-3; 8 nucleotides agree with TRBD2. V shed 6 bases, J shed 5 bases, and the junction held 4 bases outside the gene matches. Per the germline V gene, CDR1 is WSHSY and CDR2 is SAAADI. The CDR3 totals 13 residues.